This section outlines one T cell receptor (beta chain) sequence together with its context. The antigen is unknown. This sample was taken from a study of T cells in Graves' hyperthyroidism and ophthalmopathy. Amplification of TCR beta CDR3 regions used RNA as the template. When the TCR CDR3 underwent first-round RT-PCR, the HTBI primer set was used. TCRdb processed the multiplex PCR reads anew with MiXCR; each CDR3 protein has one entry. The sample contains about half a million distinct CDR3 sequences, roughly 20% of which appear only once. Looked up from germline, CDR1 is SGHRS and CDR2 is YFSETQ. The CDR3 has 14 residues. Trimming shortened V by 4 bases and J by 6 bases, and 17 bases separated the two germline ends. Study-wide results and caveats: Ophthalmopathy was separated from stable hyperthyroidism by a 13 V-J model.

The chain combines TRBV5-1 with TRBJ2-7; no definite D call. The sequence derives from a man between 18 and 29 years old with Graves' hyperthyroidism. The sequencing input was blood. The CDR3: CASSEDTRRGEQYF. The CDR3 nucleotides are TGCGCCAGCAGCGAAGACACTCGTCGAGGCGAGCAGTACTTC.